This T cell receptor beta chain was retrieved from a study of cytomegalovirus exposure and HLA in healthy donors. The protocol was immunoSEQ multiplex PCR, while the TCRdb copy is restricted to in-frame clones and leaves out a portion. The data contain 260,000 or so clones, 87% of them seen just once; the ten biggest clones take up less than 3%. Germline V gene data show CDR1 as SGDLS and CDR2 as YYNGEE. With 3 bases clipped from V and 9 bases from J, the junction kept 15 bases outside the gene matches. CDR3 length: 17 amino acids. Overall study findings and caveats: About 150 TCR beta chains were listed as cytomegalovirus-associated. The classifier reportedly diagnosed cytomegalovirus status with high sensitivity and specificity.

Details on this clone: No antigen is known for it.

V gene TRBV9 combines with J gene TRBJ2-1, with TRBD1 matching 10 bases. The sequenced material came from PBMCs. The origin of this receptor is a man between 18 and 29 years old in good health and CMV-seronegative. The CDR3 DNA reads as TGTGCCAGCAGCGGGGTACCGGGACAGGGGCTACTCGGTGAGCAGTTCTTC. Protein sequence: CASSGVPGQGLLGEQFF.